This T cell receptor beta chain stems from a study of CD8 T cells in ankylosing spondylitis. General study results and limits: Past research had described some motif variants in reactive arthritis synovial fluid and blood. Disease-linked clones had a CD8+ phenotype and relatively low frequency in peripheral blood. Among TCR beta sequences, a motif of several highly homologous variants appeared characteristic of ankylosing spondylitis blood. The clones that were linked to disease were reported to be significantly enriched in matched synovial fluid samples from ankylosing spondylitis patients.

At least ten counts were recorded for this clonotype. Its antigen is not identified. Quantitative 5'-RACE with molecular barcodes generated TCR beta libraries. Via MiXCR, TCRdb re-called the 5' RACE reads, giving one row per CDR3 protein. The profile covers about 460,000 distinct CDR3 sequences, with 5.3% appearing a single time and around 3.5% taken by the ten largest. Germline V gives CDR1 DFQATT, CDR2 SNEGSKA (reference sequence). CDR3 length: 13 residues. With 5 bases removed from V and 2 bases from J, the gap between germline ends came to 13 bases. This TCR derives from a male donor with ankylosing spondylitis. The V call is TRBV20-1, the J call TRBJ2-7; D remains unclear. Source material: blood, either unsorted or a sorted T cell fraction (not recorded which). The CDR3 here is CSAFSASTYEQYF. CDR3 in DNA: TGCAGTGCTTTCTCCGCGTCCACCTACGAGCAGTACTTC.